The 26 T cell receptor beta chains listed next were all sequenced from one sample in a study of CXCR3-negative and CXCR3-positive naive CD8 T cells. The TRB cDNA libraries were prepared by 5' RACE with UMI labels. From the 5' RACE reads, TCRdb lists one entry per CDR3 protein and no DNA. Its table records more than 40,000 distinct CDR3 sequences. The sample consisted of naive CXCR3- CD8+ T cells from blood. Subset indicated: CD45RO-CCR7+CD27+CD95- naive CD8+ T cells lacking CXCR3 (TNR3-). Receptor source: a human donor in good health. Some clones in this sample may be carry-over from other donors' samples.

The chain links TRBV21-1 to TRBJ2-7; the D gene TCRdb calls, TRBD2, cannot be checked with no DNA. TRBV21-1 is termed a pseudogene. This CDR3 is 16 amino acids long. CDR3: CASSAIPRDSFNEQYF.

The chain uses TRBV4-3 and TRBJ2-7. The germline gives CDR1 LGHNA, CDR2 YSLEER. This CDR3 contains 15 residues. The CDR3 loop is CASSQARDRTYEQYF.

The genes are TRBV28 and TRBJ2-7; without DNA, the TCRdb call of TRBD2 cannot be checked. CDR3 size: 18 residues. The germline gives CDR1 MDHEN, CDR2 SYDVKM. This chain's CDR3 is CASSSRTSGILTLYEQYF.

The chain employs TRBV20-1 and TRBJ2-1; TCRdb calls TRBD2, which cannot be checked without DNA. Per the germline V gene, CDR1 is DFQATT and CDR2 is SNEGSKA (reference sequence). The length of the CDR3 is 11 residues. CDR3 region: CSAPPDNEQFF.

This clonotype is identified as medium-sized from frequency. The chain recombines TRBV10-1 with TRBJ1-6. The CDR3 covers 15 residues. Germline loops: CDR1 WNHNN, CDR2 SYGVQD (reference sequence). The CDR3 here is CASRLRSSYNSPLHF.

The V and J genes are TRBV2 and TRBJ2-7; TCRdb selects TRBD2, and the lack of DNA leaves this call unchecked. CDR1 is SNHLY, CDR2 FYNNEI, per germline. This CDR3 is 16 amino acids long. The CDR3 protein is CASSGPGLAGVYEQYF. The full variable domain, its missing parts supplied by reference TRBV2 and TRBJ2-7, is EPEVTQTPSHQVTQMGQEVILRCVPISNHLYFYWYRQILGQKVEFLVSFYNNEISEKSEIFDDQFSVERPDGSNFTLKIRSTKLEDSAMYFCASSGPGLAGVYEQYFGPGTRLTVT.

The rearrangement joins TRBV11-1 to TRBJ2-2; TCRdb names TRBD1, which stays unverified in the absence of DNA. CDR3 length: 15 residues. CDR1 and CDR2 from the germline V gene are SGHAT and FQDESV (reference sequence). The CDR3 reads CASSLNQGAGGELFF.

This sequence joins TRBV5-1 and TRBJ2-1. Germline V gene data show CDR1 as SGHRS and CDR2 as YFSETQ. The CDR3 has 12 amino acids. The CDR3 is CASRQGWDEQFF.

The chain employs TRBV7-6 and TRBJ2-1. Germline values: CDR1 SGHVS, CDR2 FNYEAQ. The CDR3 spans 13 residues. The CDR3 is CASSAEVYNEQFF.

This chain's CDR3 is CASSLLPNLSGANVLTF. J is TRBJ2-6 and V is TRBV12-3 or TRBV12-4. This CDR3 comprises 17 residues.

V usage is TRBV28 and J usage is TRBJ2-1; no DNA is available, so the TRBD1 call from TCRdb remains unchecked. The V gene's germline CDR1 is MDHEN and CDR2 SYDVKM. The CDR3 contains 15 residues. This CDR3 is CASSSPPSRGHEQFF.

The gene calls are TRBV9 and TRBJ2-1. The CDR3 extends over 15 amino acids. CDR1 SGDLS and CDR2 YYNGEE come from the germline V gene. The CDR3 loop reads CASSEEREPDNEQFF.

The chain recombines TRBV14 with TRBJ1-1. The CDR3 contains 15 residues. Per the germline V gene, CDR1 is SGHDN and CDR2 is FVKESK. The chain's CDR3 is CASSPGVRMNTEAFF.

The chain combines TRBV4-3 with TRBJ2-4. Germline V gene lookup returns CDR1 LGHNA and CDR2 YSLEER. CDR3 length: 15 amino acids. The CDR3 loop is CASSQDFDAKNIQYF.

The V gene is TRBV7-9, the J gene TRBJ2-1; TCRdb returns TRBD2, unconfirmable since there is no DNA. This CDR3 spans 12 amino acids. Germline V CDR1 and CDR2: SEHNR, FQNEAQ (reference sequence). The CDR3 loop reads CASSGPRNEQFF.

The rearrangement links TRBV5-1 to TRBJ2-1; checking the TCRdb D call of TRBD2 is not possible without DNA. The CDR3 consists of 17 residues. The germline CDR1 and CDR2 sequences are SGHRS and YFSETQ. The CDR3 is CASFATSGGPARNEQFF.

The CDR3 reads CASSYPEPQHF. The J gene is TRBJ1-5, the V gene TRBV6-2 or TRBV6-3. Germline CDR1 MNHEY, CDR2 SVGEGT. The CDR3 loop spans 11 amino acids.

This chain uses TRBV7-8 with TRBJ2-2; with no DNA, the TCRdb D assignment of TRBD1 cannot be verified. The CDR3 is 18 amino acids. CDR1 is SGHVS and CDR2 is FQNEAQ in the germline V gene. The CDR3 is CASSLALRGALVTGELFF.

The V call is TRBV20-1, the J call TRBJ2-1; the TCRdb call, TRBD1, lacks DNA for checking. The CDR3 loop spans 14 amino acids. Germline assignment: CDR1 DFQATT and CDR2 SNEGSKA (reference sequence). CDR3 region: CSARVTGGGNEQFF.

The chain links TRBV10-3 to TRBJ2-5. This CDR3 region has 14 residues. The germline gives CDR1 ENHRY, CDR2 SYGVKD. CDR3 in amino acids: CAISESPVGETQYF.

V and J are TRBV5-4 and TRBJ2-7; TCRdb reports TRBD2, a call that lacks DNA to check it against. Germline assignment: CDR1 SGHNT and CDR2 YYREEE (reference sequence). The CDR3 sequence is 16 residues long. The CDR3 protein is CASSAGERGAVYEQYF.

This chain uses TRBV6-1 with TRBJ1-5; TCRdb's D call of TRBD1 is untestable without DNA. This CDR3 has 15 residues. Germline CDR1 MNHNS, CDR2 SASEGT. CDR3 amino acids: CASSDPGQGFQPQHF.

V and J are TRBV2 and TRBJ1-1; the TCRdb call, TRBD1, lacks DNA for checking. Germline V gene sequence: CDR1 SNHLY, CDR2 FYNNEI. The CDR3 consists of 15 residues. CDR3 sequence: CASSYTGGQNTEAFF.

The chain carries TRBV3-1 and TRBJ2-6. The CDR3 contains 15 residues. In germline, CDR1 is LGHDT, CDR2 YNNKEL (reference sequence). CDR3 region: CASSQDFSGANVLTF. The complete variable domain, with remaining parts taken from reference TRBV3-1 and TRBJ2-6, reads DTAVSQTPKYLVTQMGNDKSIKCEQNLGHDTMYWYKQDSKKFLKIMFSYNNKELIINETVPNRFSPKSPDKAHLNLHINSLELGDSAVYFCASSQDFSGANVLTFGAGSRLTVL.

The chain has TRBV24-1 and TRBJ1-1; TCRdb calls TRBD1, which cannot be checked without DNA. Germline V gene sequence: CDR1 KGHDR, CDR2 SFDVKD. CDR3 length: 13 residues. This chain's CDR3 is CATGDLFGAEAFF.

V is TRBV9 and J is TRBJ2-1; the D call of TRBD1 rests on TCRdb alone, since no DNA is present to check it. Germline assignment: CDR1 SGDLS and CDR2 YYNGEE. The CDR3 contains 14 residues. The CDR3: CASSPGVSYNEQFF.